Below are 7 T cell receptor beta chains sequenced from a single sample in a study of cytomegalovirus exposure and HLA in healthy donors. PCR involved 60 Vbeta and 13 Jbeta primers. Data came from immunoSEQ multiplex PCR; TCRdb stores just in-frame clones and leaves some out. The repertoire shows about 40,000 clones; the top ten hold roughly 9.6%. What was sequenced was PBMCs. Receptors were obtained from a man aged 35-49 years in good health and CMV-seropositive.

CDR3 protein: CASSIGQGAIGYTF. The CDR3 DNA reads TGTGCCAGTAGTATAGGGCAGGGGGCGATCGGCTACACCTTC. This chain connects TRBV19 to TRBJ1-2; TRBD1 agrees at 8 bases. CDR1 and CDR2 (germline): LNHDA, SQIVND (reference sequence). The CDR3 runs 14 residues. V gave up 1 base and J gave up 8 bases; unmatched junction bases: 6.

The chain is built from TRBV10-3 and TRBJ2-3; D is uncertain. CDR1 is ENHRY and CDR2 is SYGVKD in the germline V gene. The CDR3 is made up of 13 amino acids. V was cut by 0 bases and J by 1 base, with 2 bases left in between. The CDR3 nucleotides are TGTGCCATCAGTGAGTCCGGCACAGATACGCAGTATTTT. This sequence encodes CAISESGTDTQYF.

CDR3 bases: TGTGCCAGCTCAGATGGGGCACAGGGGGACAATGAGCAGTTCTTC. This codes for CASSDGAQGDNEQFF. J is TRBJ2-1 and V is TRBV6-1; the match to TRBD1 covers 8 bases. The germline gives CDR1 MNHNS, CDR2 SASEGT. This CDR3 region has 15 residues. J gave up 5 bases and V 8 bases, and 11 bases lay outside the gene matches.

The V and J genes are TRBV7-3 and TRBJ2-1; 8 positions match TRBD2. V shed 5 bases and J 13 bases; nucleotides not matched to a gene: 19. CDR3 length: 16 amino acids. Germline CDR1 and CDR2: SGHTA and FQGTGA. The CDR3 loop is CASSVNRISGRLGQFF. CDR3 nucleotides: TGTGCCAGCAGCGTAAACCGGATCAGCGGGAGATTGGGCCAGTTCTTC.

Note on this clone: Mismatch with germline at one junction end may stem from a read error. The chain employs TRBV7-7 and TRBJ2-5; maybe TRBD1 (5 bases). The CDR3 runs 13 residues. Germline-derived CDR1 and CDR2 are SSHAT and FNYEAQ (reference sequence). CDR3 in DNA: TGTGCTAGCAGCCGTGACAGTCGGGAGACCCAGTACTTC. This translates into CASSRDSRETQYF. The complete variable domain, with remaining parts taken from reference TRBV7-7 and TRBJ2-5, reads GAGVSQSPRYKVTKRGQDVTLRCDPISSHATLYWYQQALGQGPEFLTYFNYEAQPDKSGLPSDRFSAERPEGSISTLTIQRTEQRDSAMYRCASSRDSRETQYFGPGTRLLVL.

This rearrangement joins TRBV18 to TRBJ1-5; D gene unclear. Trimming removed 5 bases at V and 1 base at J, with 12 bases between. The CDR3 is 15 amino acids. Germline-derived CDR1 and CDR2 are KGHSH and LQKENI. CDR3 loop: CASSSGSPSNQPQHF. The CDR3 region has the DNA TGTGCCAGCTCATCAGGCTCCCCAAGCAATCAGCCCCAGCATTTT.

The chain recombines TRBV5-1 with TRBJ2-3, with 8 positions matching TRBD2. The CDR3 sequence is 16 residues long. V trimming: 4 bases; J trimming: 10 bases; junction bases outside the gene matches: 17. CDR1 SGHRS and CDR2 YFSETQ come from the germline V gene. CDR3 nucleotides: TGCGCCAGCAGCACGGAACCACTAGCGGACGACCGGGCGCAGTATTTT. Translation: CASSTEPLADDRAQYF.